This T cell receptor (beta chain) was captured in a study of T cells after yellow fever vaccination. Broader study findings: Post-booster repertoires again held most primary-vaccination clones (roughly 96% CD4, approximately 90% CD8). Peaking faster, on day 5 versus 15, the secondary response was nonetheless weaker. The appearance of a small share of clonotypes in both CD4 and CD8 compartments was observed.

Each CDR3 protein gets one entry after TCRdb re-called the 5' RACE reads with MiXCR. This table holds about 350,000 distinct CDR3 sequences, approximately 8% found once. This clonotype showed up many times. Its antigen remains unidentified. The TCR comes from a man aged 18 to 35 who received the YFV17D yellow fever vaccine. This sample comprised PBMCs, obtained approximately 47 days after the first yellow fever vaccination.

This CDR3 is CASSLEGAPRGETQYF. As DNA, the CDR3 is TGTGCCAGCAGCTTAGAGGGGGCGCCCCGAGGAGAGACCCAGTACTTC. V is TRBV7-6 and J is TRBJ2-5, with 7 bases fitting TRBD1. The V segment lost 1 base and the J segment 4 bases; nucleotides outside the gene matches: 9. This CDR3 has 16 amino acids. Germline V gene lookup returns CDR1 SGHVS and CDR2 FNYEAQ.